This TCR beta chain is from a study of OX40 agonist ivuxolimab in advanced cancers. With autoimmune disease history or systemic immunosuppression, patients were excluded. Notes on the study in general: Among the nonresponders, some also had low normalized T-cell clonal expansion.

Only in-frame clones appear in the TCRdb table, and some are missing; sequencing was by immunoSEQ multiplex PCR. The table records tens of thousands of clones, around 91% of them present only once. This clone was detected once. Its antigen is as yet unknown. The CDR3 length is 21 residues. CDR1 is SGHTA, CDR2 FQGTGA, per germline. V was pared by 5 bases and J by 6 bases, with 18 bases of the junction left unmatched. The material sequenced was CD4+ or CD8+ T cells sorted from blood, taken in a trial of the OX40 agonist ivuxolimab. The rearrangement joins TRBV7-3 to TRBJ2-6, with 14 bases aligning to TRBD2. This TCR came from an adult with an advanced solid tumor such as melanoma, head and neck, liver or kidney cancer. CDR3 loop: CASSPQPPGLAGARPANVLTF. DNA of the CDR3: TGTGCCAGCAGCCCCCAGCCCCCGGGACTAGCGGGGGCCCGGCCGGCCAACGTCCTGACTTTC. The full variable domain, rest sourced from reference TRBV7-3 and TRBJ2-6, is GAGVSQTPSNKVTEKGKYVELRCDPISGHTALYWYRQSLGQGPEFLIYFQGTGAADDSGLPNDRFFAVRPEGSVSTLKIQRTERGDSAVYLCASSPQPPGLAGARPANVLTFGAGSRLTVL.